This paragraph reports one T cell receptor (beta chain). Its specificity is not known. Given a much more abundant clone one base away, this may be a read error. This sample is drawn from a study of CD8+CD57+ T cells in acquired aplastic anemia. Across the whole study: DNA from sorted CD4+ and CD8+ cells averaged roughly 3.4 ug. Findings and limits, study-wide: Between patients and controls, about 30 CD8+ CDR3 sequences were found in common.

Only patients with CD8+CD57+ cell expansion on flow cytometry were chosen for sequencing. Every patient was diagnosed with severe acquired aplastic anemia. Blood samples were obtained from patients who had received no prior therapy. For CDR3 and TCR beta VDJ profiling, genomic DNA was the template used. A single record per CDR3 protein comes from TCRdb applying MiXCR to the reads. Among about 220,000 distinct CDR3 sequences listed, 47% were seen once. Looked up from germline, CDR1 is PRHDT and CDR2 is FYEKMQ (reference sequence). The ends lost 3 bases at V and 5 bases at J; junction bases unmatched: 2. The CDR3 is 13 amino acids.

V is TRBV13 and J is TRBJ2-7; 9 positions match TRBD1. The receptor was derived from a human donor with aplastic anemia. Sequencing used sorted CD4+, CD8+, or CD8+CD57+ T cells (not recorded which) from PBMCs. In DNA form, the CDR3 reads TGTGCCAGCAGCTTCAGGACAGGGGACGAGCAGTACTTC. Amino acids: CASSFRTGDEQYF.